This entry features one T cell receptor (beta chain) sequence. It lacks a known antigen. To determine HCMV serostatus, a commercial ELISA kit was used to detect HCMV-specific IgG in serum. Ficoll density gradient centrifugation was used to isolate peripheral blood mononuclear cells from blood. This sample is part of a study of T cells expressing NK-cell markers (dated by TCRdb to 2018 to 2021). With regard to the full study: TCR beta-chain repertoires were profiled in sorted CD3+CD56+NKG2C+, CD3+CD56+NKG2C- and CD3+CD56-NKG2C+ T-cell subsets from fewer than 10 donors. Illumina HiSeq 2000/2500, MiSeq or NextSeq was used to sequence libraries as 2 x 150 bp reads. Randomly selected healthy volunteers, three men and five women, were used as the eight sequenced donors. Seven of the eight sequenced donors were HCMV-seropositive and one was HCMV-seronegative.

This sample was sequenced with an Illumina HiSeq 2000. 5'RACE template switching, by which a universal primer site and unique molecular identifiers were added, was used to make TCR beta cDNA libraries. Priming for cDNA synthesis came from the TCR beta constant segment, and two successive PCR amplification steps followed. The authors processed their data as follows. MIGEC handled demultiplexing of the reads and grouping by UMI, while MiTCR was used to assemble and quantify clonotypes. To exclude erroneous sequences, only TCR cDNA sequences supported by at least two reads were retained. Downstream repertoire analysis used the tcR package, and clonotypes were matched across fractions by CDR3 nucleotide sequence plus V segment. VDJmatch was used to annotate antigen specificity against VDJdb, with one amino acid substitution in CDR3 permitted. Each CDR3 protein sequence appears as one entry after TCRdb reprocessed the reads, and no DNA is included. TCRdb's processing, not the authors' own work, is the source of the V and J calls. The sample has roughly 160,000 distinct CDR3 sequences on record. The ten top clones hold about 19% of the sample.

The study at large found these results: Those dominant clonotypes were again the most abundant among CD3+CD56-NKG2C+ cells in four donors, at roughly 25-60.1%. In over five donors, the dominant CD3+CD56+NKG2C+ clonotypes were among the top 10 CD8+ clonotypes and accounted for about 1.0-7.0% of CD8+ T cells. Whether the expanded NKG2C-expressing T cell clones were specific for HCMV antigens was left unclear.

Its CDR3 holds 13 amino acids, cysteine through phenylalanine. The DNA is not on file. From a lookup of the germline V gene, CDR1 and CDR2 are SGHVS and FQNEAQ. Source material: blood T cells: a sorted CD56 or NKG2C T cell subset, CD4+ or CD8+ T cells, or bulk PBMC T cells (not recorded which). This clonotype was sampled from a man aged 18-75 years in good health. The chain is encoded by TRBV7-8 joined to TRBJ2-7. The CDR3: CASRLEGSYEQYF.